These 15 T cell receptor beta chains were sequenced from one sample in a study of cytomegalovirus exposure and HLA in healthy donors (TCRdb year 2017). Libraries were made using the immunoSEQ multiplex PCR assay. A mixture of 60 forward primers for TCR Vbeta segments and 13 reverse primers for TCR Jbeta segments was used in the multiplex PCR. What TCRdb holds here is the immuneACCESS table cut down to in-frame rearrangements. Part of the clones is not present; checked against another copy, under half of the missing clones reflect an unresolved V gene, and the others are unexplained. This sample gives tens of thousands of clones in total; roughly 78% of them show up just once. The top ten hold about an eighth of the sample. The material sequenced was PBMCs. These receptors all come from a woman aged 35 to 49 in good health and CMV-seropositive.

In its sample, this clone was seen a few times. The J gene is TRBJ1-1, the V gene TRBV4-1; D gene ambiguous. V was pared by 3 bases and J by 0 bases, with 5 bases between. The germline CDR1 and CDR2 sequences are MGHRA and YSYEKL. CDR3 length: 13 residues. The CDR3 loop reads CASSQRVNTEAFF. The CDR3 bases are TGCGCCAGCAGCCAGAGGGTGAACACTGAAGCTTTCTTT.

The chain combines TRBV14 with TRBJ2-2, with 9 bases aligning to TRBD2. The trim removed 1 base at V and 4 bases at J, leaving 16 bases unmatched. CDR1 is SGHDN, CDR2 FVKESK, per germline. The CDR3 length is 20 residues. CDR3 DNA sequence: TGTGCCAGCAGCCAAGGGACTAGCGTTTCTAATTCTCGCGGCACCGGGGAGCTGTTTTTT. Amino acids: CASSQGTSVSNSRGTGELFF.

J is TRBJ2-3 and V is TRBV5-1; the match to TRBD2 covers 10 bases. The V and J ends lost 2 bases and 0 bases, in that order; junction bases with no gene match: 6. The germline V gene has CDR1 SGHRS and CDR2 YFSETQ. This CDR3 has 17 residues. The CDR3 DNA follows: TGCGCCAGCAGCTTACCTAGCGGGGGATTTAGCACAGATACGCAGTATTTT. This codes for CASSLPSGGFSTDTQYF.

This clone has only a few counts. The rearrangement links TRBV25-1 to TRBJ2-3, with TRBD1 matching over 7 bases. Unmatched junction bases numbered 6, after V lost 0 bases and J lost 6 bases. The CDR3 is made up of 15 amino acids. CDR1 and CDR2 from the germline V gene are MGHDK and SYGVNS. This CDR3 reads CASSEYRLGGDTQYF. The CDR3 DNA is TGTGCCAGCAGTGAATATCGGCTAGGGGGCGATACGCAGTATTTT.

In this sample, this clone turned up a few times. The V call is TRBV13, the J call TRBJ2-5; 8 bases fit TRBD1. The CDR3 loop spans 14 amino acids. V shed 2 bases, J shed 5 bases, and the junction held 4 bases outside the gene matches. CDR1 PRHDT and CDR2 FYEKMQ come from the germline V gene (reference sequence). The CDR3 sequence is CASSLSGQGETQYF. The CDR3 nucleotides read TGTGCCAGCAGCTTAAGCGGACAGGGCGAGACCCAGTACTTC. The full variable domain, its missing parts supplied by reference TRBV13 and TRBJ2-5, is AAGVIQSPRHLIKEKRETATLKCYPIPRHDTVYWYQQGPGQDPQFLISFYEKMQSDKGSIPDRFSAQQFSDYHSELNMSSLELGDSALYFCASSLSGQGETQYFGPGTRLLVL.

The chain carries TRBV5-1 and TRBJ1-1, with D perhaps matching TRBD1 (5 bases). Germline-derived CDR1 and CDR2 are SGHRS and YFSETQ. The CDR3 runs to 16 residues. The V and J ends lost 4 bases and 0 bases respectively, with 16 bases between them. For the CDR3, the DNA is TGCGCCAGCAGCCCACGCCGGGACTTCATGAACACTGAAGCTTTCTTT. It yields the protein CASSPRRDFMNTEAFF.

The genes are TRBV2 and TRBJ2-4; tentatively, D is TRBD1 (6 bases). Trimming pared 4 bases from V and 7 bases from J, leaving 14 bases between. The CDR3 has 14 residues. CDR1 and CDR2 (germline): SNHLY, FYNNEI. This chain's CDR3 is CASSVKQGLNIQYF. The CDR3 region has the DNA TGTGCCAGCAGTGTGAAACAGGGCTTGAACATTCAGTACTTC.

The V gene is TRBV15, the J gene TRBJ2-5, with unresolved D. This CDR3 contains 14 residues. Germline lookup yields CDR1 LNHNV and CDR2 YYDKDF (reference sequence). Between the trimmed V and J ends, which lost 0 bases and 4 bases, there was a span of 9 bases. This CDR3 reads CATSRDTGRETQYF. CDR3 nucleotide sequence: TGTGCCACCAGCAGAGATACGGGTAGAGAGACCCAGTACTTC. Based on the CDR3 plus reference TRBV15 and TRBJ2-5, the full variable domain is DAMVIQNPRYQVTQFGKPVTLSCSQTLNHNVMYWYQQKSSQAPKLLFHYYDKDFNNEADTPDNFQSRRPNTSFCFLDIRSPGLGDTAMYLCATSRDTGRETQYFGPGTRLLVL.

The chain carries TRBV5-1 and TRBJ1-2, with 9 bases identical to TRBD1. CDR1 SGHRS and CDR2 YFSETQ come from the germline V gene. The CDR3 length is 17 residues. After removal of 4 bases from V and 4 bases from J, the junction contained 14 bases not matched to a gene. This CDR3 is CASSVGQGPMRGYGYTF. In DNA form, the CDR3 reads TGCGCCAGCAGCGTGGGACAGGGTCCGATGCGTGGCTATGGCTACACCTTC.

The V gene is TRBV30, the J gene TRBJ2-7; 8 bases are shared with TRBD1. J gave up 0 bases and V 7 bases, and 8 bases lay outside the gene matches. The CDR3 extends over 14 amino acids. The germline V gene has CDR1 GTSNPN and CDR2 SVGIG (reference sequence). This chain's CDR3 is CASTGTGRSYEQYF. The CDR3, as DNA: TGTGCCTCCACCGGGACAGGACGCTCCTACGAGCAGTACTTC.

The rearrangement joins TRBV19 to TRBJ1-2, with D maybe TRBD1 (5 bases). V lost 3 bases to trimming and J lost 4 bases, with 9 bases between them. The CDR3 sequence is 13 residues long. Germline V gene lookup returns CDR1 LNHDA and CDR2 SQIVND (reference sequence). The CDR3 bases are TGTGCCAGTAGTATTGGAACAGGCTATGGCTACACCTTC. Protein sequence: CASSIGTGYGYTF.

The table lists this clone with a few counts. Written as DNA, the CDR3 is TGTGCCAGTAGTGATCCCGGGACTAGCGGGGGGGCCTACAATGAGCAGTTCTTC. It encodes CASSDPGTSGGAYNEQFF. The V gene is TRBV19, the J gene TRBJ2-1; 16 bases align to TRBD2. The germline CDR1 and CDR2 sequences are LNHDA and SQIVND (reference sequence). The CDR3 runs 18 residues. V shed 5 bases, J shed 2 bases, and the junction held 6 bases outside the gene matches. The whole variable domain, filled in from reference TRBV19 and TRBJ2-1, reads DGGITQSPKYLFRKEGQNVTLSCEQNLNHDAMYWYRQDPGQGLRLIYYSQIVNDFQKGDIAEGYSVSREKKESFPLTVTSAQKNPTAFYLCASSDPGTSGGAYNEQFFGPGTRLTVL.

The chain employs TRBV30 and TRBJ1-1; no reliable D call. Germline V gene sequence: CDR1 GTSNPN, CDR2 SVGIG (reference sequence). Trimming shortened V by 5 bases and J by 1 base, and 5 bases separated the two germline ends. The length of the CDR3 is 11 residues. CDR3 residues: CAWRGNTEAFF. The CDR3 DNA reads as TGTGCCTGGCGGGGGAACACTGAAGCTTTCTTT.

The V and J genes are TRBV19 and TRBJ1-6; D gene unclear. The CDR3 covers 12 residues. Germline V CDR1 and CDR2: LNHDA, SQIVND (reference sequence). The ends were cut back, 7 bases at V and 8 bases at J, with 9 bases in the middle. The chain's CDR3 is CASNEGYSPLHF. The CDR3 DNA is TGTGCCAGTAATGAGGGCTATTCACCCCTCCACTTT.

The J gene is TRBJ2-5, the V gene TRBV29-1; perhaps TRBD2 as D (5 bases). Between the trimmed V and J ends, which lost 6 bases and 4 bases, there was a span of 12 bases. Looked up from germline, CDR1 is SQVTM and CDR2 is ANQGSEA. The CDR3 is 12 residues long. Here the CDR3 reads CSVDLTGETQYF. CDR3 coding DNA: TGCAGCGTGGACTTAACGGGAGAGACCCAGTACTTC. The entire variable domain, with the rest obtained from reference TRBV29-1 and TRBJ2-5, is as follows: SAVISQKPSRDICQRGTSLTIQCQVDSQVTMMFWYRQQPGQSLTLIATANQGSEATYESGFVIDKFPISRPNLTFSTLTVSNMSPEDSSIYLCSVDLTGETQYFGPGTRLLVL.